The rows below give T cell receptor beta chains drawn from one sample of a study of shared clonotypes between healthy human individuals. Method: immunoSEQ multiplex PCR; TCRdb's copy keeps in-frame clones and lacks some. Among 1,500,000 or so clones listed, approximately 98.5% were seen once. The material sequenced was naive CD4+ T cells sorted from blood. The source of these receptors is a young man in good health. Each CDR3 is given with its conserved first and last residue.

v_call: TRBV7-2
cdr3_aa: CASSIRTSGPVTGANVLTF

v_call: TRBV10-2
cdr3_aa: CASSLPLGSAYEQYF

v_call: TRBV5-1
cdr3_aa: CASSLIGVGEELFF

v_call: TRBV12-5
cdr3_aa: CASGLDLGEQFF

v_call: TRBV5-8
cdr3_aa: CASSSGQPLAKNIQYF

v_call: TRBV10-3
cdr3_aa: CAIRSGSADTQYF

v_call: TRBV7-3
cdr3_aa: CASSLLGFGELFF

v_call: TRBV18
cdr3_aa: CASSPSSGRADEQFF

v_call: TRBV5-1
cdr3_aa: CASMSGSGVYNEQFF

v_call: TRBV5-1
cdr3_aa: CASSLGAPRNTEAFF

v_call: TRBV25-1
cdr3_aa: CASSKRADRLDYGYTF

v_call: TRBV28
cdr3_aa: CASSPHSTGGETQYF

v_call: TRBV5-1
cdr3_aa: CASMYDSSHTEAFF

v_call: TRBV19
cdr3_aa: CASSYGLAGAYEQYF

v_call: TRBV7-2
cdr3_aa: CASSLTSGVSYEQYF

v_call: TRBV28
cdr3_aa: CASSQRLFRSGANVLTF

v_call: TRBV29-1
cdr3_aa: CSVGGRQRETQYF

v_call: TRBV5-1
cdr3_aa: CASSPGTDPYSNQPQHF

v_call: TRBV4-3
cdr3_aa: CASSQDYADKQFF

v_call: TRBV18
cdr3_aa: CASSHSRADTQYF

v_call: TRBV6-1
cdr3_aa: CASSGDRNEKLFF

v_call: TRBV2
cdr3_aa: CASSQGGNEKLFF

v_call: TRBV18
cdr3_aa: CASSPGQGPYNEQFF